This T cell receptor (beta chain) was retrieved from a study of blood T cell repertoires in COVID-19. Across the whole study: PBMCs, B-cell-depleted T cells, or T cells were the source of the cDNA or gDNA that made up the material.

Clones were read by immunoSEQ multiplex PCR, and TCRdb kept only the in-frame ones, dropping some. The sample has under 350,000 clones, around nine tenths seen once. CDR3 length equals 15 residues. CDR1 is GTSNPN, CDR2 SVGIG, per germline (reference sequence). Germline trimming cut 3 bases from V and 1 base from J; bases unmatched to any gene: 6. Participants' reported clinical history set cohort assignment. This TCR derives from a man in his 60s who had recovered from COVID-19. The sequenced sample consisted of PBMCs or T cells enriched from blood (not recorded which). J is TRBJ2-3 and V is TRBV30; 8 bases align to TRBD2. The CDR3 DNA sequence: TGTGCCTGGAGCCCTGGTAGCGGGGGCACAGATACGCAGTATTTT. Translated, it gives CAWSPGSGGTDTQYF.